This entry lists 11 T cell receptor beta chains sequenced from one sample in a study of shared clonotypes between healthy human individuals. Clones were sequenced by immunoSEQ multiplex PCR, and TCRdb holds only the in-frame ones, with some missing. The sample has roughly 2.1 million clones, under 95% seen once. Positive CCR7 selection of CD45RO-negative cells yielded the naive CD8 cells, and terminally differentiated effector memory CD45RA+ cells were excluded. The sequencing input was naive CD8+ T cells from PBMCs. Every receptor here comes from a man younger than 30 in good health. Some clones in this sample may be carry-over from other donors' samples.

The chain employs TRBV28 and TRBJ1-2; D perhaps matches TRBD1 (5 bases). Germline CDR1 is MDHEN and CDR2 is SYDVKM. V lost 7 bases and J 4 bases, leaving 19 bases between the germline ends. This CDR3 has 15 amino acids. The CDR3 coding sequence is TGTGCCAGCACCCCTTGGGGGGGGGACCGCTATGGCTACACCTTC. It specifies CASTPWGGDRYGYTF.

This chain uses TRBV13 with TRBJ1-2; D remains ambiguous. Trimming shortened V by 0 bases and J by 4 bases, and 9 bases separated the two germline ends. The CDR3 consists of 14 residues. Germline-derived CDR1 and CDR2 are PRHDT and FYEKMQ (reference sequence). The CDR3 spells CASSLGNIGYGYTF. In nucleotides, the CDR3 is TGTGCCAGCAGCTTAGGTAATATCGGCTATGGCTACACCTTC.

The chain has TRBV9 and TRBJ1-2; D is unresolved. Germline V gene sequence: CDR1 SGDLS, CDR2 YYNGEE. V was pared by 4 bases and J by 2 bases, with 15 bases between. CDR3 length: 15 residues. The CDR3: CASSPRGSLNYGYTF. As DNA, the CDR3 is TGTGCCAGCAGCCCACGTGGTAGCCTAAACTATGGCTACACCTTC.

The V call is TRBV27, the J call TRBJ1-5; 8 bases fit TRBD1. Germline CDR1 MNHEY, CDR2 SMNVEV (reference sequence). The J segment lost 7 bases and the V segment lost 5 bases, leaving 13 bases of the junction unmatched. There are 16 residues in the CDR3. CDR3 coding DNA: TGTGCCAGCAGTCAAAATACGGGGACAGGCAGGCAGCCCCAGCATTTT. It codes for CASSQNTGTGRQPQHF.

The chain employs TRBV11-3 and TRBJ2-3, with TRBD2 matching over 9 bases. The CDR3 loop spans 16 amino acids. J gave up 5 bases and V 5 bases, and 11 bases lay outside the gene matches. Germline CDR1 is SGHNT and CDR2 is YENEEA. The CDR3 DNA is TGTGCCAGCAGCATGCGGGGTCTAGCGGGACTAGATACGCAGTATTTT. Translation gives CASSMRGLAGLDTQYF.

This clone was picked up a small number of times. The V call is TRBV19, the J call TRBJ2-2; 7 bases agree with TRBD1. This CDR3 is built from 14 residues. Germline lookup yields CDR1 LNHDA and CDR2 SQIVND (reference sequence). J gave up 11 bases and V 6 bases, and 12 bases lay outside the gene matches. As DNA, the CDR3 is TGTGCCAGTAGCGCAAGGGGGCCGGGACAAGAGCTGTTTTTT. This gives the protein CASSARGPGQELFF.

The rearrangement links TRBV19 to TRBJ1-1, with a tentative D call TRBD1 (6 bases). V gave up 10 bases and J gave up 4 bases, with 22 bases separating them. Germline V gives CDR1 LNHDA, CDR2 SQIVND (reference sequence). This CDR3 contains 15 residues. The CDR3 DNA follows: TGTGCCACGAAACCCCGGGACACCGTACCCACTGAAGCTTTCTTT. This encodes CATKPRDTVPTEAFF.

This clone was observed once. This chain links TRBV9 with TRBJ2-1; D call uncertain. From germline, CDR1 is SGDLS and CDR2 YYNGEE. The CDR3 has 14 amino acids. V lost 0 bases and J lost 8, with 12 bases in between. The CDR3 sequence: CASSVGQSLDEQFF. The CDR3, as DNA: TGTGCCAGCAGCGTAGGACAATCTCTGGATGAGCAGTTCTTC.

As DNA, the CDR3 is TGTGCCAGCAGCCTATCCCGCCGGCCTAGCGGACCCTACAATGAGCAGTTCTTC. Its protein product is CASSLSRRPSGPYNEQFF. V and J are TRBV11-2 and TRBJ2-1, with 7 bases matching TRBD2. The CDR3 covers 18 residues. V lost 5 bases and J lost 2; bases outside the gene matches: 15. Germline loops: CDR1 SGHAT, CDR2 FQNNGV.

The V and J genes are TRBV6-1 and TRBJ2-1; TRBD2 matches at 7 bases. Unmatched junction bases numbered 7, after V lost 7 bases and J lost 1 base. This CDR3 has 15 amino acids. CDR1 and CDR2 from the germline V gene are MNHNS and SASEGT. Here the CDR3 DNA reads TGTGCCAGCACCCGGCGCGGGAGTTCCTACAATGAGCAGTTCTTC. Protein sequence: CASTRRGSSYNEQFF.

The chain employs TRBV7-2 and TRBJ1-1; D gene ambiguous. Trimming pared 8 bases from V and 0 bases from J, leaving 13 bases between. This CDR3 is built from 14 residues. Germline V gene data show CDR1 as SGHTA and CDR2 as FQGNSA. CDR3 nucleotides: TGTGCCAGCGGACTAGGGTATATGAACACTGAAGCTTTCTTT. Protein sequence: CASGLGYMNTEAFF.